The T cell receptor beta chain described here comes from a study of monozygotic twins with cystic fibrosis. Concerning this clone: Its antigen remains unidentified.

Study-wide results and limits: Low clonality (median about 0.0095) suggested a mostly naive repertoire. J usage was most co-twin-similar in 8 of 16 pairs, V in 13. Monozygotic CF twins shared more identical nucleotide clonotypes than unrelated patients.

TCRdb keeps only in-frame clones here, not all; method: immunoSEQ multiplex PCR. The sample includes about 14,000 clones, about 93% of them seen just once. This CDR3 contains 13 residues. The germline V gene encodes CDR1 MGHDK and CDR2 SYGVNS. Deletions cut 2 bases from V and 8 bases from J, with 12 bases between. V usage is TRBV25-1 and J usage is TRBJ1-2; unclear D gene. The clonotype originates from a girl aged 2 to 10 with cystic fibrosis. The sequencing input was blood. The CDR3 DNA sequence: TGTGCCAGCAGTGAAGCGAGGGCTGGAGGCTACACCTTC. Translation gives CASSEARAGGYTF.